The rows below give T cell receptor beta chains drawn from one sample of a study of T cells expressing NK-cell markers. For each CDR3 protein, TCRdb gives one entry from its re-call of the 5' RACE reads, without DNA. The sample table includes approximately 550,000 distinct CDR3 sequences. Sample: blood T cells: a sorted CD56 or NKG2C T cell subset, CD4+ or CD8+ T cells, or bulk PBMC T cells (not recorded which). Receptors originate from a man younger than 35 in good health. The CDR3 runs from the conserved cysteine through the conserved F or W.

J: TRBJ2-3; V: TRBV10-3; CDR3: CAISVEPDTQYF
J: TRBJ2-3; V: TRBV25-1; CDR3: CASSEGDTQYF
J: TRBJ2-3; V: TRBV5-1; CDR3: CASSSPQGVATDTQYF
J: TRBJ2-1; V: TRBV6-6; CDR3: CASSYLYNEQFF
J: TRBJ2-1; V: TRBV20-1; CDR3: CSARRVLSSYNEQFF
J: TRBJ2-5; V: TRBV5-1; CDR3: CASSLGTALETQYF
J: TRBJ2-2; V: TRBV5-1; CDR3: CASSLSSGTGTGELFF
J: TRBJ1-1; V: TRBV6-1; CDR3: CASSQAGAVNTEAFF
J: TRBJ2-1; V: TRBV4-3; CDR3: CASSQDWLAEGKFF
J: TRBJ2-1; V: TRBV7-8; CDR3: CASSLDGGRYNEQFF
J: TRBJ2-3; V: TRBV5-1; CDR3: CASSLGGTLSGDTQYF
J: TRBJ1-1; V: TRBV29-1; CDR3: CSVATGGGNTEAFF
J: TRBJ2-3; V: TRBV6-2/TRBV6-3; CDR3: CASRPGGTDTQYF
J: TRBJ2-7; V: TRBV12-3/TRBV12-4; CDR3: CASTQGVQQYF
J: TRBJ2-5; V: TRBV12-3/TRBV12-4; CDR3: CASSFGSRETQYF